These 7 T cell receptor beta chains originate from one sample sequenced in a study of breast tumors, draining lymph nodes, adjacent tissues. Breast cancer patients provided tissue from their axillary draining lymph nodes. MiXCR, applied by TCRdb to the multiplex PCR reads, yields one record per CDR3 protein. Of 150,000 or so distinct CDR3 sequences listed, 33% are singletons. Sequenced input: axillary lymph node tissue. Receptor source: a female donor with breast cancer. Some clones in this sample may be carry-over from other donors' samples.

As regards this clonotype: The CDR3 does not end in the conserved phenylalanine or tryptophan, so this is likely a read error. V usage is TRBV2 and J usage is TRBJ1-1; D remains ambiguous. Germline V gene sequence: CDR1 SNHLY, CDR2 FYNNEI. This CDR3 has 12 residues. Trimming took off 10 bases at V and 7 bases at J, with 16 bases between the two ends. The CDR3, as DNA: TGTGCCACCTTGGAGAGGGATTATGAAGCTTTCCTT. Its protein is CATLERDYEAFL.

The table lists this clonotype with many counts. The rearrangement links TRBV7-2 to TRBJ2-3; TRBD2 matches at 7 bases. The V gene's germline CDR1 is SGHTA and CDR2 FQGNSA. The CDR3 runs to 13 residues. The trim removed 5 bases at V and 4 bases at J, leaving 3 bases unmatched. The CDR3 coding sequence is TGTGCCAGCAGCCCTCGGGGGGCAGATACGCAGTATTTT. Its translation is CASSPRGADTQYF.

Points on this clonotype: A much larger clone sits a single nucleotide away, making a read error possible. In this CDR3 the conserved last residue, phenylalanine or tryptophan, is missing, so a read error is likely. This chain connects TRBV9 to TRBJ2-1; D not certain. Germline values: CDR1 SGDLS, CDR2 YYNGEE. The CDR3 sequence is 13 residues long. Trimming pared 4 bases from V and 8 bases from J, leaving 13 bases between. In nucleotides, the CDR3 is TGTGCCAGCAGCAAAGCCCCCTCGGATGAGCAGTTCTCC. Translated: CASSKAPSDEQFS.

On this clonotype itself: A much larger clone is a single base away; this may be a read error. The chain couples TRBV28 to TRBJ2-7; 10 nucleotides agree with TRBD2. The CDR3 consists of 16 residues. Germline values: CDR1 MDHEN, CDR2 SYDVKM. V lost 6 bases to trimming and J lost 0 bases; unmatched junction nucleotides: 8. CDR3 DNA sequence: TGTGCCAGCAGGAGCGGGGGGGTAACAAGCTCCTACGAGCAGTACTTC. Its translation is CASRSGGVTSSYEQYF.

This clonotype was detected many times. This chain links TRBV7-3 with TRBJ2-5, with 13 bases aligning to TRBD2. Germline assignment: CDR1 SGHTA and CDR2 FQGTGA. The CDR3 is 15 amino acids. J gave up 4 bases and V 4 bases, and 3 bases lay outside the gene matches. CDR3 region: CASSSLAGGRETQYF. CDR3 in DNA: TGTGCCAGCAGCTCACTAGCGGGGGGGCGAGAGACCCAGTACTTC.

This clonotype was picked up many times. The chain combines TRBV6-2 or TRBV6-3 with TRBJ2-5, with D perhaps TRBD1 (5 bases). The CDR3 loop spans 14 amino acids. Germline assignment: CDR1 MNHEY and CDR2 SVGEGT. Trimming removed 4 bases at V and 2 bases at J, with 11 bases between. This CDR3 reads CASSLGLIQETQYF. The CDR3 DNA sequence: TGTGCCAGCAGTTTGGGGCTGATACAAGAGACCCAGTACTTC.

The CDR3 here is CASRSLTGGGYTEAFF. As DNA, the CDR3 is TGTGCCAGCAGGTCTCTGACAGGGGGCGGGTACACTGAAGCTTTCTTT. V usage is TRBV11-2 and J usage is TRBJ1-1; TRBD1 matches 10 bases. V shed 6 bases and J 3 bases; nucleotides not matched to a gene: 10. This CDR3 is 16 amino acids long. From germline, CDR1 is SGHAT and CDR2 FQNNGV.